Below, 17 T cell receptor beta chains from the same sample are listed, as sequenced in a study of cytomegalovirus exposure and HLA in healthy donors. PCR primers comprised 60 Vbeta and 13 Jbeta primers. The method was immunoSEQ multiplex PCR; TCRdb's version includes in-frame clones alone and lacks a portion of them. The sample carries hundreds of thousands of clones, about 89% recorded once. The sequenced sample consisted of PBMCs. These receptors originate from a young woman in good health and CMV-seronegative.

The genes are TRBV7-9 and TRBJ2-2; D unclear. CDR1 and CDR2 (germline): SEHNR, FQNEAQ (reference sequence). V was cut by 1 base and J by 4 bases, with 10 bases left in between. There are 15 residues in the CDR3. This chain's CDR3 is CASSLVLVSTGELFF. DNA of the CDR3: TGTGCCAGCAGCTTAGTCCTAGTCAGCACCGGGGAGCTGTTTTTT.

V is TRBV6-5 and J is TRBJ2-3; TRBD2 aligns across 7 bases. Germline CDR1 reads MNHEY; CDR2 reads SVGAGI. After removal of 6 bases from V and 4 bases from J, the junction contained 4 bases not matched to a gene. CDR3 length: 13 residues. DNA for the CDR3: TGTGCCAGCAGGCAGACTAGCTCAGATACGCAGTATTTT. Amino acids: CASRQTSSDTQYF.

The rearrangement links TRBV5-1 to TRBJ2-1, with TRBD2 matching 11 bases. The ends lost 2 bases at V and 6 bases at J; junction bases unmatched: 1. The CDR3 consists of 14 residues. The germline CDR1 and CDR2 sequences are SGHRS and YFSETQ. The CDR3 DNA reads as TGCGCCAGCAGCTTCGGGACTAGCGGCAATGAGCAGTTCTTC. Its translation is CASSFGTSGNEQFF.

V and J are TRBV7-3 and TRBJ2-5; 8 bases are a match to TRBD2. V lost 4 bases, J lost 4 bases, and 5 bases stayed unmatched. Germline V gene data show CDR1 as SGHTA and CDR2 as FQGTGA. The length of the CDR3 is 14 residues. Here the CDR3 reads CASSSGLGGETQYF. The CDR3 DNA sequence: TGTGCCAGCAGCTCGGGACTAGGCGGAGAGACCCAGTACTTC.

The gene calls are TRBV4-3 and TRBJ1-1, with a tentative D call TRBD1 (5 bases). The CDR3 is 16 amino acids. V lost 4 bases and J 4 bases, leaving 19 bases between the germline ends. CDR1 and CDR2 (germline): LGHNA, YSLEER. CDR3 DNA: TGCGCCAGCAGCCTGAGATCGGAGGGGATGGGCACTGAAGCTTTCTTT. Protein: CASSLRSEGMGTEAFF.

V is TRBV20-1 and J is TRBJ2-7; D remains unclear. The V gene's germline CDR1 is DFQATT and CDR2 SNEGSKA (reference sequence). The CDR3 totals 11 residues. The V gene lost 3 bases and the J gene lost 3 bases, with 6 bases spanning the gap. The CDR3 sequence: CSASPYYEQYF. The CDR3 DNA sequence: TGCAGTGCTAGCCCCTACTACGAGCAGTACTTC.

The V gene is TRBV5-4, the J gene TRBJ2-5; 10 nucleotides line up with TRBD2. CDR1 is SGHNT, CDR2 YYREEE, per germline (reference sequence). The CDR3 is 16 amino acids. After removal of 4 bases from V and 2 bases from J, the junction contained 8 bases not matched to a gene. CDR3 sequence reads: CASSPSGLASQETQYF. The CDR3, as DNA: TGTGCCAGCAGCCCTTCGGGACTAGCGTCTCAAGAGACCCAGTACTTC.

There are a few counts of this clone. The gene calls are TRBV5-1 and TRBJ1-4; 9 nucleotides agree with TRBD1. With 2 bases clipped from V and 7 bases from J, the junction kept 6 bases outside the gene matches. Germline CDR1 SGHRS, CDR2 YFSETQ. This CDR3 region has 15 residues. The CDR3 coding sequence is TGCGCCAGCAGCTTCTTGACAGGGGGTTCTGAAAAACTGTTTTTT. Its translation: CASSFLTGGSEKLFF.

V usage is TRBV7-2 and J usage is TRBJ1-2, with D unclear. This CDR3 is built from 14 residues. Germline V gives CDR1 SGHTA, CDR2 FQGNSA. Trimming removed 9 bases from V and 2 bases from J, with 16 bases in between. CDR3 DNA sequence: TGTGCCAGTAAGACCGAGGCTACGAACTATGGCTACACCTTC. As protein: CASKTEATNYGYTF.

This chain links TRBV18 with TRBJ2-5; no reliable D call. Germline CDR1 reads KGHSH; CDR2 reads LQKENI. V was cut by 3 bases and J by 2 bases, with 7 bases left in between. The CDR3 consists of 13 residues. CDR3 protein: CASSPSLQETQYF. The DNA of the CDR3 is TGTGCCAGCTCACCCTCGTTACAAGAGACCCAGTACTTC.

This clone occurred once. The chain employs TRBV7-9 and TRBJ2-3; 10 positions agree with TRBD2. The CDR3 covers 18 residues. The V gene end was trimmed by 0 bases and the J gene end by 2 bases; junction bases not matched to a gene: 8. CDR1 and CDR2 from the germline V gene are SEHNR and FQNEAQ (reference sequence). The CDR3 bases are TGTGCCAGCAGCTTAGCCCCGATTAGCGGGGGGTCCACAGATACGCAGTATTTT. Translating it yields CASSLAPISGGSTDTQYF.

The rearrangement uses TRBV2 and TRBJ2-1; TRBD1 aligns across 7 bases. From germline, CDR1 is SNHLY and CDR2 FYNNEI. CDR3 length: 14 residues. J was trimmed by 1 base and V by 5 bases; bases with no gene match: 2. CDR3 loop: CASSKDRSYNEQFF. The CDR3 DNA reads TGTGCCAGCAGTAAGGACAGGTCCTACAATGAGCAGTTCTTC. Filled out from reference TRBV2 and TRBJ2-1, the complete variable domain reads EPEVTQTPSHQVTQMGQEVILRCVPISNHLYFYWYRQILGQKVEFLVSFYNNEISEKSEIFDDQFSVERPDGSNFTLKIRSTKLEDSAMYFCASSKDRSYNEQFFGPGTRLTVL.

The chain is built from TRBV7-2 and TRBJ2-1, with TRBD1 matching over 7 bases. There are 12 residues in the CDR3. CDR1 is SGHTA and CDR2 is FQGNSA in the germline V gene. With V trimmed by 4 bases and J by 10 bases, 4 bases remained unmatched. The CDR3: CASSSRGQEQFF. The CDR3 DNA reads TGTGCCAGCAGCTCCCGGGGACAGGAGCAGTTCTTC.

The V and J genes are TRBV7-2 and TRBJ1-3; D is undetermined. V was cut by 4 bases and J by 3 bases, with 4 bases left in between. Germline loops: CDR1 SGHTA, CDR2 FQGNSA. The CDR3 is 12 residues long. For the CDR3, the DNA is TGTGCCAGCAGCTACATTGGAAACACCATATATTTT. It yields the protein CASSYIGNTIYF.

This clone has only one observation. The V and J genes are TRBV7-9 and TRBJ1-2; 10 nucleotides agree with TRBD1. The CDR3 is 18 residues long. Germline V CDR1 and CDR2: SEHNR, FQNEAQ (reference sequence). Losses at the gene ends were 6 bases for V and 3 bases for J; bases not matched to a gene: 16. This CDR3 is CASRRTGTGAFGDYGYTF. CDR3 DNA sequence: TGTGCCAGCAGGAGAACCGGGACAGGGGCTTTTGGAGACTATGGCTACACCTTC.

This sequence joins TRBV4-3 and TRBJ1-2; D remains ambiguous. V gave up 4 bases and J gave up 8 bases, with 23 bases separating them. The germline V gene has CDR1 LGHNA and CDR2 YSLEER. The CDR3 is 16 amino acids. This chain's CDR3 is CASSRKAAPEVRGYTF. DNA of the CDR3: TGCGCCAGCAGCCGCAAGGCGGCCCCGGAGGTGCGGGGCTACACCTTC.

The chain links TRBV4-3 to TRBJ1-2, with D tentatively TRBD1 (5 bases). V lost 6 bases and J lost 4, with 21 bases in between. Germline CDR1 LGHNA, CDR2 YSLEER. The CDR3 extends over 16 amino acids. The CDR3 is CASSLAGKTVPYGYTF. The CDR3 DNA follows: TGCGCCAGCAGTCTGGCAGGGAAAACCGTGCCCTATGGCTACACCTTC.